These 5 T cell receptor beta chains share one sample of origin, sequenced in a study of blood T cell repertoires in COVID-19. The repertoire was sequenced with immunoSEQ multiplex PCR; TCRdb's copy has only in-frame clones and lacks some. The sample carries approximately 350,000 clones, 89% recorded once. The specimen was peripheral blood. These receptor sequences come from a man aged 35-49 years with acute or convalescent COVID-19.

The chain recombines TRBV2 with TRBJ2-7, with TRBD2 matching 13 bases. CDR1 SNHLY and CDR2 FYNNEI come from the germline V gene. V was pared by 7 bases and J by 8 bases, with 8 bases of the junction left unmatched. The CDR3 has 14 residues. Here the CDR3 DNA reads TGTGCCAGCATTATCGGACTAGCGGGAGCCAAGCAGTACTTC. It specifies CASIIGLAGAKQYF.

As for this clone: The junction departs from the called germline gene at one end, perhaps through a read error. The V call is TRBV19, the J call TRBJ1-1, with D tentatively TRBD1 (6 bases). The germline V gene has CDR1 LNHDA and CDR2 SQIVND (reference sequence). There are 15 residues in the CDR3. DNA of the CDR3: TGTGCCAGTAGTCCGCCCGGACAGCCGAACTCTGAAGCTTTCTTT. As protein: CASSPPGQPNSEAFF.

The chain carries TRBV4-1 and TRBJ2-5; 10 bases align to TRBD2. V was pared by 2 bases and J by 5 bases, with 5 bases of the junction left unmatched. This CDR3 comprises 15 residues. The germline V gene encodes CDR1 MGHRA and CDR2 YSYEKL. CDR3 DNA: TGCGCCAGCAGCCAAATAGCGGGAGGAGTGGAGACCCAGTACTTC. It codes for CASSQIAGGVETQYF.

The CDR3 region is CASSPGGYYGYTF. CDR3 nucleotides: TGTGCCAGCAGCCCCGGGGGGTACTATGGCTACACCTTC. The chain links TRBV25-1 to TRBJ1-2; a weak D match, TRBD1 (5 bases). CDR1 and CDR2 (germline): MGHDK, SYGVNS. V gave up 6 bases and J gave up 3 bases, with 11 bases separating them. The CDR3 is 13 amino acids.

The gene calls are TRBV3-1 (or the pseudogene TRBV3-2) and TRBJ2-7, with D perhaps matching TRBD1 (6 bases). Germline V gene sequence: CDR1 LGHDT, CDR2 YNNKEL (reference sequence). V lost 1 base and J 5 bases, leaving 6 bases between the germline ends. There are 12 residues in the CDR3. The CDR3 region has the DNA TGTGCCAGCAGCCAAGCAGGGGACGAGCAGTACTTC. Protein sequence: CASSQAGDEQYF.